The 27 T cell receptor beta chains reported below all come from one sample, sequenced in a study of OX40 agonist ivuxolimab in advanced cancers. The data were produced by immunoSEQ multiplex PCR, yet TCRdb's version contains in-frame clones alone and is incomplete. The data show some 100,000 clones, around 86% seen once. Here the sequenced sample was CD4+ or CD8+ T cells sorted from blood, taken in a trial of the OX40 agonist ivuxolimab. These receptors originate from an adult with an advanced solid tumor such as melanoma, head and neck, liver or kidney cancer.

The chain uses TRBV19 and TRBJ2-2; perhaps D is TRBD1 or TRBD2 (5 bases each). CDR1 is LNHDA and CDR2 is SQIVND in the germline V gene (reference sequence). V was shortened by 7 bases and J by 12 bases, with 18 bases between the two germline ends. This CDR3 has 13 amino acids. CDR3 residues: CASNNPGEGKLFF. The CDR3 bases are TGTGCCAGTAACAACCCCGGTGAGGGGAAGCTGTTTTTT.

The rearrangement joins TRBV7-3 to TRBJ2-1; TRBD2 is a possible D gene (5 bases). The V end was cut by 2 bases, the J end by 10 bases, with 9 bases between. Germline V gives CDR1 SGHTA, CDR2 FQGTGA. The CDR3 is 12 amino acids. CDR3 protein: CASSLARGEQFF. The CDR3 DNA is TGTGCCAGCAGCTTAGCTCGAGGGGAGCAGTTCTTC.

The V call is TRBV10-3, the J call TRBJ1-1; maybe TRBD1 (6 bases). This CDR3 contains 14 residues. The V end was cut by 4 bases, the J end by 0 bases, with 9 bases between. The V gene's germline CDR1 is ENHRY and CDR2 SYGVKD. DNA of the CDR3: TGTGCCATCAGTGTCCAGGGGTTGAACACTGAAGCTTTCTTT. Amino acids: CAISVQGLNTEAFF.

J is TRBJ2-1 and V is TRBV15; D gene uncertain. The germline V gene encodes CDR1 LNHNV and CDR2 YYDKDF (reference sequence). V was shortened by 1 base and J by 0 bases, with 4 bases between the two germline ends. CDR3 length equals 14 residues. CDR3 nucleotide sequence: TGTGCCACCAGCAGAGGCTACTCCTACAATGAGCAGTTCTTC. Translating it yields CATSRGYSYNEQFF.

This chain joins TRBV2 and TRBJ2-3; TRBD2 aligns across 7 bases. CDR1 SNHLY and CDR2 FYNNEI come from the germline V gene. With 11 bases clipped from V and 1 base from J, the junction kept 9 bases outside the gene matches. The CDR3 loop spans 14 amino acids. CDR3: CAGGGGRGTDTQYF. The CDR3 region has the DNA TGTGCCGGCGGTGGGGGGAGGGGCACAGATACGCAGTATTTT.

The rearrangement links TRBV7-2 to TRBJ2-5; TRBD2 agrees at 12 bases. In germline, CDR1 is SGHTA, CDR2 FQGNSA. The CDR3 has 15 amino acids. Trimming removed 5 bases from V and 5 bases from J; junction bases left unmatched: 6. CDR3 DNA: TGTGCCAGCAGCCAAACTAGCGGGAGGTTCGAGACCCAGTACTTC. Translation gives CASSQTSGRFETQYF.

The chain is built from TRBV10-3 and TRBJ2-2; D assignment may be TRBD1 or TRBD2 (5 bases each). This CDR3 spans 15 amino acids. The V and J ends lost 7 bases and 0 bases respectively, with 12 bases between them. Germline V gene sequence: CDR1 ENHRY, CDR2 SYGVKD. CDR3 coding DNA: TGTGCCATCAAGTCCGGGACGGCGAACACCGGGGAGCTGTTTTTT. Translating gives CAIKSGTANTGELFF.

The rearrangement joins TRBV5-1 to TRBJ1-4, with no clear D. Trimming removed 0 bases from V and 1 base from J, with 4 bases in between. Germline CDR1 reads SGHRS; CDR2 reads YFSETQ. The CDR3 runs 14 residues. The CDR3 DNA sequence: TGCGCCAGCAGCTTGGGTAAAACTAATGAAAAACTGTTTTTT. Residues: CASSLGKTNEKLFF.

V is TRBV7-8 and J is TRBJ2-1; the match to TRBD2 covers 13 bases. Trimming at V came to 5 bases and at J to 4 bases, leaving 8 bases not matched to a gene. CDR3 length equals 17 residues. CDR1 is SGHVS, CDR2 FQNEAQ, per germline. CDR3 DNA sequence: TGTGCCAGCAGCCCAGGGACTAGCGGGGTGAGGTACAATGAGCAGTTCTTC. Its protein is CASSPGTSGVRYNEQFF.

The chain employs TRBV5-1 and TRBJ2-5; D possibly corresponds to TRBD2 (5 bases). The CDR3 is made up of 15 amino acids. V lost 1 base and J 2 bases, leaving 12 bases between the germline ends. CDR1 SGHRS and CDR2 YFSETQ come from the germline V gene. CDR3 nucleotide sequence: TGCGCCAGCAGCTTGTCTGGCGGGCCTCAAGAGACCCAGTACTTC. The encoded protein is CASSLSGGPQETQYF.

This chain connects TRBV5-1 to TRBJ2-1, with TRBD2 matching over 7 bases. The CDR3 is 15 amino acids. With V trimmed by 0 bases and J by 8 bases, 8 bases remained unmatched. CDR1 SGHRS and CDR2 YFSETQ come from the germline V gene. The CDR3 sequence is CASSLAASGQYEQFF. The CDR3 bases are TGCGCCAGCAGCTTGGCGGCTAGCGGCCAGTATGAGCAGTTCTTC.

This clone was seen once. This chain connects TRBV6-1 to TRBJ1-4; maybe TRBD1 (5 bases). The CDR3 has 14 amino acids. V gave up 0 bases and J gave up 8 bases, with 10 bases separating them. Looked up from germline, CDR1 is MNHNS and CDR2 is SASEGT. For the CDR3, the DNA is TGTGCCAGCAGTGAAGCTGGGGGGGACGAAAAACTGTTTTTT. Its translation is CASSEAGGDEKLFF.

CDR3 DNA sequence: TGTGCTAGTGGTTTTGGGAAGACAGGGGGCCCCCTCCGAGGACAGCCCCAGCATTTT. This sequence encodes CASGFGKTGGPLRGQPQHF. The chain recombines TRBV12-5 with TRBJ1-5; TRBD1 aligns across 10 bases. V gave up 3 bases and J gave up 7 bases; unmatched junction bases: 18. CDR1 and CDR2 from the germline V gene are LGHNT and FRNRAP. The CDR3 sequence is 19 residues long.

This clone was detected a few times. The chain joins TRBV9 to TRBJ2-2, with D perhaps being TRBD1 or TRBD2 (5 bases each). This CDR3 contains 15 residues. Germline V gene data show CDR1 as SGDLS and CDR2 as YYNGEE. V lost 4 bases and J 4 bases, leaving 14 bases between the germline ends. The CDR3 coding sequence is TGTGCCAGCAGCACCTGGGACCTACCCACCGGGGAGCTGTTTTTT. It specifies CASSTWDLPTGELFF.

The rearrangement uses TRBV5-1 and TRBJ2-7; TRBD2 agrees at 8 bases. After removal of 5 bases from V and 7 bases from J, the junction contained 11 bases not matched to a gene. Germline values: CDR1 SGHRS, CDR2 YFSETQ. CDR3 length: 14 residues. CDR3 in DNA: TGCGCCAGCAGACTTAGCGGGATCTCCAGAGAGCAGTACTTC. As protein: CASRLSGISREQYF. The whole variable domain, remainder taken from reference TRBV5-1 and TRBJ2-7, is KAGVTQTPRYLIKTRGQQVTLSCSPISGHRSVSWYQQTPGQGLQFLFEYFSETQRNKGNFPGRFSGRQFSNSRSEMNVSTLELGDSALYLCASRLSGISREQYFGPGTRLTVT.

The gene calls are TRBV6-6 and TRBJ2-7; TRBD1 agrees at 11 bases. After removal of 5 bases from V and 6 bases from J, the junction contained 3 bases not matched to a gene. Germline V CDR1 and CDR2: MNHNY, SVGAGI (reference sequence). The CDR3 is made up of 13 amino acids. The DNA of the CDR3 is TGTGCCAGCAGTCCGGGACAGGGGGGCGAGCAGTACTTC. Translating it yields CASSPGQGGEQYF.

The chain combines TRBV14 with TRBJ2-3, with 7 bases fitting TRBD1. CDR3 length: 15 amino acids. CDR1 and CDR2 from the germline V gene are SGHDN and FVKESK. J was trimmed by 4 bases and V by 4 bases; bases with no gene match: 8. As DNA, the CDR3 is TGTGCCAGCAGCCGCCGGGACAGTTTTCCAGATACGCAGTATTTT. This codes for CASSRRDSFPDTQYF.

The chain joins TRBV6-5 to TRBJ2-5; 9 bases are a match to TRBD1. V lost 5 bases to trimming and J lost 5 bases; unmatched junction nucleotides: 9. This CDR3 is built from 15 residues. Germline CDR1 is MNHEY and CDR2 is SVGAGI. The CDR3, as DNA: TGTGCCAGCAGTCTACAGGGGGCCACAGGGGAGACCCAGTACTTC. Protein: CASSLQGATGETQYF.

The rearrangement links TRBV5-1 to TRBJ2-1; 9 nucleotides line up with TRBD1. Germline V lookup: CDR1 SGHRS, CDR2 YFSETQ. This CDR3 region has 15 residues. V was clipped by 4 bases and J by 2 bases; unmatched bases: 4. CDR3 sequence: CASSAGTGTYNEQFF. Written as DNA, the CDR3 is TGCGCCAGCAGCGCCGGGACAGGGACCTACAATGAGCAGTTCTTC.

The chain uses TRBV28 and TRBJ2-7; 8 bases line up with TRBD1. The V gene's germline CDR1 is MDHEN and CDR2 SYDVKM. The ends lost 6 bases at V and 6 bases at J; junction bases unmatched: 10. This CDR3 is 14 amino acids long. The CDR3 protein is CASSSGTGDGEQYF. DNA for the CDR3: TGTGCCAGCAGCTCCGGGACAGGTGATGGCGAGCAGTACTTC.

This sequence joins TRBV5-4 and TRBJ1-6; D is uncertain. This CDR3 has 14 residues. The V and J ends lost 4 bases and 4 bases respectively, with 9 bases between them. The germline gives CDR1 SGHNT, CDR2 YYREEE (reference sequence). The CDR3 DNA is TGTGCCAGCAGCCGGTCCGATTATAATTCACCCCTCCACTTT. Translating it yields CASSRSDYNSPLHF.

Only one count was recorded for this clone. The chain employs TRBV19 and TRBJ2-1; 7 nucleotides agree with TRBD1. This CDR3 is built from 16 residues. J was trimmed by 2 bases and V by 5 bases; bases with no gene match: 9. Germline V gives CDR1 LNHDA, CDR2 SQIVND (reference sequence). CDR3 nucleotides: TGTGCCAGTAGTTTAGGTCAGGGGGTCCCCTACAATGAGCAGTTCTTC. It encodes CASSLGQGVPYNEQFF. Based on the CDR3 plus reference TRBV19 and TRBJ2-1, the full variable domain is DGGITQSPKYLFRKEGQNVTLSCEQNLNHDAMYWYRQDPGQGLRLIYYSQIVNDFQKGDIAEGYSVSREKKESFPLTVTSAQKNPTAFYLCASSLGQGVPYNEQFFGPGTRLTVL.

The chain joins TRBV11-2 to TRBJ2-1; the D is unclear. Trimming left V 1 base short and J 10 bases short, with 5 bases between. The V gene's germline CDR1 is SGHAT and CDR2 FQNNGV. CDR3 length: 11 residues. Here the CDR3 reads CASSLAVEQFF. The CDR3 bases are TGTGCCAGCAGCTTAGCGGTAGAGCAGTTCTTC.

This clone was seen a handful of times. The chain carries TRBV2 and TRBJ1-2; 8 bases align to TRBD1. This CDR3 region has 14 residues. Germline V lookup: CDR1 SNHLY, CDR2 FYNNEI. V was clipped by 8 bases and J by 1 base; unmatched bases: 6. The CDR3: CASSGDRLNYGYTF. In DNA form, the CDR3 reads TGTGCCAGCTCGGGGGACAGGCTTAACTATGGCTACACCTTC.

This chain links TRBV30 with TRBJ2-1, with D perhaps TRBD1 (6 bases). Germline CDR1 and CDR2: GTSNPN and SVGIG (reference sequence). The CDR3 extends over 14 amino acids. The V and J ends lost 7 bases and 8 bases respectively, with 21 bases between them. The CDR3: CAYLRDTLGDEQFF. The CDR3 nucleotides are TGTGCCTACCTACGGGACACTTTGGGAGATGAGCAGTTCTTC.

The chain joins TRBV7-9 to TRBJ2-3, with 12 bases lining up with TRBD2. Germline V gene lookup returns CDR1 SEHNR and CDR2 FQNEAQ (reference sequence). The ends lost 4 bases at V and 4 bases at J; junction bases unmatched: 6. This CDR3 comprises 16 residues. As DNA, the CDR3 is TGTGCCAGCAGCTCCCCAGCTAGCGGGAGGGCAGATACGCAGTATTTT. This gives the protein CASSSPASGRADTQYF.

The rearrangement links TRBV2 to TRBJ2-7; 13 nucleotides agree with TRBD2. This CDR3 has 15 residues. Per the germline V gene, CDR1 is SNHLY and CDR2 is FYNNEI. V was clipped by 7 bases and J by 0 bases; unmatched bases: 3. The CDR3 protein is CASTRTSGSSYEQYF. CDR3 DNA: TGTGCCAGCACGAGGACTAGCGGGAGCTCCTACGAGCAGTACTTC.